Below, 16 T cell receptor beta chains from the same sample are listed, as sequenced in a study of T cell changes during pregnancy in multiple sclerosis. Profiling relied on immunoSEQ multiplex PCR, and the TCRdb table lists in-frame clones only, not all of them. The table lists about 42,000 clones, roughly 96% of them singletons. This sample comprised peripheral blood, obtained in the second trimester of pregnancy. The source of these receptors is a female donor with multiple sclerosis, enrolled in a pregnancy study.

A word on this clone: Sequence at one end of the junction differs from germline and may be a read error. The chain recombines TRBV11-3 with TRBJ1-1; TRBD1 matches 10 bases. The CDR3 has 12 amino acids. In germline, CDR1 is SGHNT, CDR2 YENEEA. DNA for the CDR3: TGTGCCAGCACCACTGCGGGACAGGGGCTCTACTTT. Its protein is CASTTAGQGLYF.

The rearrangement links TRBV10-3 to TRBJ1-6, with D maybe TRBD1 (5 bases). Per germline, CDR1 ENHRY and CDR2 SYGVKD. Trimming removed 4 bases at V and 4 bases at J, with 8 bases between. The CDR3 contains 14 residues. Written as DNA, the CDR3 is TGTGCCATCAGTGCGGCAGGGTATAATTCACCCCTCCACTTT. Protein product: CAISAAGYNSPLHF.

Written as DNA, the CDR3 is TGTGCCAGCAGCAACCGGGGTGCGAACACCGGGGAGCTGTTTTTT. Protein product: CASSNRGANTGELFF. The rearrangement uses TRBV7-9 and TRBJ2-2, with a weak D call TRBD2 (5 bases). V dropped 5 bases and J dropped 0 bases, with 10 bases sitting between them. Germline-derived CDR1 and CDR2 are SEHNR and FQNEAQ (reference sequence). The CDR3 is made up of 15 amino acids.

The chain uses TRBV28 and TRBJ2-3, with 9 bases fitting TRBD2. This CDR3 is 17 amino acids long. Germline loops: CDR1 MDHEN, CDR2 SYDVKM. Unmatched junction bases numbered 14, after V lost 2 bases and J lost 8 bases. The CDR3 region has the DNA TGTGCCAGCAGTTTACTTCGCGGGAGGGAGCCGCAGGGTACGCAGTATTTT. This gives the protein CASSLLRGREPQGTQYF.

The CDR3 DNA follows: TGCGCCAGCAGCGCCGAGGGCCGCCGTAATGAAAAACTGTTTTTT. Protein sequence: CASSAEGRRNEKLFF. The gene calls are TRBV5-1 and TRBJ1-4; D gene uncertain. There are 15 residues in the CDR3. V lost 4 bases and J lost 4, with 14 bases in between. The germline CDR1 and CDR2 sequences are SGHRS and YFSETQ.

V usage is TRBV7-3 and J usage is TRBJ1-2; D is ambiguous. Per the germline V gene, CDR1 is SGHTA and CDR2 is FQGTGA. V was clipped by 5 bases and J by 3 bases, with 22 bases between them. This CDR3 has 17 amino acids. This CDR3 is CASSPYPSFQAYYGYTF. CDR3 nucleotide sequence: TGTGCCAGCAGCCCCTACCCTTCCTTTCAGGCTTACTATGGCTACACCTTC.

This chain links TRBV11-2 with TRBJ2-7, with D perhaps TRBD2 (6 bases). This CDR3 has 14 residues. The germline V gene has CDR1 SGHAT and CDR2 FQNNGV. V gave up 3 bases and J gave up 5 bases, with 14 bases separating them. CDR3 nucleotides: TGTGCCAGCAGCTTGGAGGCGGGGTCCCACGAGCAGTACTTC. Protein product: CASSLEAGSHEQYF.

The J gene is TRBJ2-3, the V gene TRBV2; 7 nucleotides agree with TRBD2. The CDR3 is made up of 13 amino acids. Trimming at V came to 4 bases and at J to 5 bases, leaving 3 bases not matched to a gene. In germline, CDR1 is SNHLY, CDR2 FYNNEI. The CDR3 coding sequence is TGTGCCAGCAGTGGGATAGCGGGAGATACGCAGTATTTT. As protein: CASSGIAGDTQYF.

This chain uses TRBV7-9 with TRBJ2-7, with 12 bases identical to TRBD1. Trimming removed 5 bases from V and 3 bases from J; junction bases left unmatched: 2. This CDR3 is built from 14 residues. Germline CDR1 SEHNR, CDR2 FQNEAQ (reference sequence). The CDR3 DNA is TGTGCCAGCAGCGGGGACAGGGGGCGCTACGAGCAGTACTTC. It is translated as CASSGDRGRYEQYF.

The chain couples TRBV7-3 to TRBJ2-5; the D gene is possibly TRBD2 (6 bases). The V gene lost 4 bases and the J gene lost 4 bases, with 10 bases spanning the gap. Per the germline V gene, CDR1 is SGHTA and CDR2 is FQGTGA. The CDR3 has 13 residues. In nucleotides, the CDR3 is TGTGCCAGCAGCTCTTTGGGAGGAGAGACCCAGTACTTC. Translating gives CASSSLGGETQYF.

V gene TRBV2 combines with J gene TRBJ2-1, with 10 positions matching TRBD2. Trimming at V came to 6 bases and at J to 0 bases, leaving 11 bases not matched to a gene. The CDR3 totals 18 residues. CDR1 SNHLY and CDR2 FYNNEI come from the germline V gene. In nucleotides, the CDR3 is TGTGCCAGCAGCCCAGGGCTAGCGGGGGAGCTCTCCTACAATGAGCAGTTCTTC. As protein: CASSPGLAGELSYNEQFF.

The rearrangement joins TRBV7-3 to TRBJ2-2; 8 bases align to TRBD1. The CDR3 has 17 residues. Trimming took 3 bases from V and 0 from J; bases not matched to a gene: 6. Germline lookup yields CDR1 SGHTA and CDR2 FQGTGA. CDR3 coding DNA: TGTGCCAGCAGCTTCCTCGTACAGGGGGCGAACACCGGGGAGCTGTTTTTT. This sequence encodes CASSFLVQGANTGELFF.

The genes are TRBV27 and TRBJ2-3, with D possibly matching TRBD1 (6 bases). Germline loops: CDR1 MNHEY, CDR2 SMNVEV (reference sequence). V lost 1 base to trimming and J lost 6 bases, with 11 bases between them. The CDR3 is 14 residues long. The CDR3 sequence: CASSLWAGADTQYF. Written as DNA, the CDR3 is TGTGCCAGCAGTTTATGGGCAGGGGCCGATACGCAGTATTTT.

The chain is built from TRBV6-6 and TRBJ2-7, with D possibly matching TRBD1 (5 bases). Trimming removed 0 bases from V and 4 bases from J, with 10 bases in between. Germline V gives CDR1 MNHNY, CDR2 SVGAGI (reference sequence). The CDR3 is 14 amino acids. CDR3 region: CASSYSEWTYEQYF. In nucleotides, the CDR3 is TGTGCCAGCAGTTACTCAGAGTGGACATACGAGCAGTACTTC.

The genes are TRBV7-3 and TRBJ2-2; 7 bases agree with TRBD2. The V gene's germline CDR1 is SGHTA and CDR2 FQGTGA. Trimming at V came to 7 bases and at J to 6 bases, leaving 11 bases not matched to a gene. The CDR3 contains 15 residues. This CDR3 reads CASTRDAGRPGELFF. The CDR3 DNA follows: TGTGCCAGCACGCGGGACGCCGGGAGGCCCGGGGAGCTGTTTTTT.

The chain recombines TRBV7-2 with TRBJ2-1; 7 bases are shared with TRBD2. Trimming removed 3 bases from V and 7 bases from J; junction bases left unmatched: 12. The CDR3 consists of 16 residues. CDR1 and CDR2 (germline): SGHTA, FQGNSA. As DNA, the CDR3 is TGTGCCAGCAGCTTCCGGAACTCAGCGGGGCGAAATGAGCAGTTCTTC. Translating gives CASSFRNSAGRNEQFF.